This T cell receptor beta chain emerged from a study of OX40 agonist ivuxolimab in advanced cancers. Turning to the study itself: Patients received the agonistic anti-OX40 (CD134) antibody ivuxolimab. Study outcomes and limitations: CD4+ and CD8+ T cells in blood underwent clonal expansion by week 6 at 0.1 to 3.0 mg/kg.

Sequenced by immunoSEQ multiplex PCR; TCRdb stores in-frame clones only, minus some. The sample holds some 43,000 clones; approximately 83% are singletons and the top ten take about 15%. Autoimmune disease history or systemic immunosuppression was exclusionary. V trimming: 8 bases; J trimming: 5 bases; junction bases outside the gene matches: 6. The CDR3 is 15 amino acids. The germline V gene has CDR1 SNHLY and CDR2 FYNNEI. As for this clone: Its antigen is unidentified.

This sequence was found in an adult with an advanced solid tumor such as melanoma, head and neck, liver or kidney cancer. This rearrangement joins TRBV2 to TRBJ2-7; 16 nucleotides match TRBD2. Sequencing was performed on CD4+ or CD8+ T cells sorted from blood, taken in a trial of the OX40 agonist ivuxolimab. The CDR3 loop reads CASYGTSGGANEQYV. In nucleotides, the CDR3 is TGTGCCAGCTACGGGACTAGCGGGGGGGCCAACGAGCAGTACGTC.